This entry lists 29 T cell receptor beta chains sequenced from one sample in a study of PD-1 blockade in mismatch repair-deficient tumors. This table comes from immunoSEQ multiplex PCR, and its TCRdb copy is limited to in-frame clones, with some not included. The repertoire holds roughly 45,000 clones, with 65% to 80% as singletons. This sample comprised PBMCs, obtained before pembrolizumab treatment. The receptors derive from an adult with mismatch repair-deficient cancer.

The chain combines TRBV18 with TRBJ1-1; 7 positions match TRBD1. Germline values: CDR1 KGHSH, CDR2 LQKENI. The CDR3 consists of 15 residues. V lost 3 bases, J lost 4 bases, and 8 bases stayed unmatched. The CDR3: CASSPRTEGATEAFF. In nucleotides, the CDR3 is TGTGCCAGCTCACCTAGGACGGAGGGGGCCACTGAAGCTTTCTTT. Drawing the rest from reference TRBV18 and TRBJ1-1, the complete variable domain is NAGVMQNPRHLVRRRGQEARLRCSPMKGHSHVYWYRQLPEEGLKFMVYLQKENIIDESGMPKERFSAEFPKEGPSILRIQQVVRGDSAAYFCASSPRTEGATEAFFGQGTRLTVV.

This chain links TRBV30 with TRBJ2-3; 8 bases map to TRBD2. V trimming: 2 bases; J trimming: 0 bases; junction bases outside the gene matches: 13. This CDR3 spans 18 amino acids. Germline V gives CDR1 GTSNPN, CDR2 SVGIG (reference sequence). In nucleotides, the CDR3 is TGTGCCTGGAGTTTTCAAGAACTAGCGGTTTATAGCACAGATACGCAGTATTTT. It encodes CAWSFQELAVYSTDTQYF.

CDR3 residues: CASGDGPFEQYF. The CDR3 DNA follows: TGTGCCAGCGGAGACGGCCCCTTCGAGCAGTACTTC. The J gene is TRBJ2-7, the V gene TRBV25-1; D unclear. Looked up from germline, CDR1 is MGHDK and CDR2 is SYGVNS. This CDR3 region has 12 residues. V gave up 8 bases and J gave up 6 bases, with 14 bases separating them.

This clone was observed once. The genes are TRBV11-2 and TRBJ2-1; weak D call: TRBD2 (5 bases). Germline assignment: CDR1 SGHAT and CDR2 FQNNGV. Trimming stripped 3 bases from V and 6 bases from J, with 15 bases between. CDR3 size: 15 residues. The CDR3 nucleotides read TGTGCCAGCAGCTTTTCCCTGACCAGCGGCAATGAGCAGTTCTTC. Encoded protein: CASSFSLTSGNEQFF.

This sequence joins TRBV7-9 and TRBJ1-2; the D gene is possibly TRBD1 (6 bases). Germline lookup yields CDR1 SEHNR and CDR2 FQNEAQ (reference sequence). V was shortened by 6 bases and J by 5 bases, with 13 bases between the two germline ends. This CDR3 has 13 residues. CDR3 region: CASSLLGGYGYTF. The CDR3, as DNA: TGTGCCAGCAGTCTACTAGGGGGGTATGGCTACACCTTC.

The CDR3 sequence: CASSLDGRGELFF. In DNA form, the CDR3 reads TGTGCCAGCAGCCTCGACGGACGCGGGGAGCTGTTTTTT. V usage is TRBV7-2 and J usage is TRBJ2-2; no reliable D call. CDR1 SGHTA and CDR2 FQGNSA come from the germline V gene. The length of the CDR3 is 13 residues. The V gene lost 5 bases and the J gene lost 7 bases, with 11 bases spanning the gap.

This chain links TRBV5-5 with TRBJ2-1, with a possible D match to TRBD2 (6 bases). V was cut by 6 bases and J by 2 bases, with 18 bases left in between. The length of the CDR3 is 16 residues. The germline V gene encodes CDR1 SGHKS and CDR2 YYEKEE (reference sequence). CDR3 nucleotides: TGTGCCAGCACTCCTATGAGGCCGGGGGCCTACAATGAGCAGTTCTTC. Translating it yields CASTPMRPGAYNEQFF.

The rearrangement uses TRBV11-2 and TRBJ2-2, with TRBD2 identical over 7 bases. The CDR3 extends over 16 amino acids. After removal of 6 bases from V and 1 base from J, the junction contained 8 bases not matched to a gene. Germline CDR1 is SGHAT and CDR2 is FQNNGV. The CDR3 DNA follows: TGTGCCAGCAGGGGCCTAGCGGCCATGAACACCGGGGAGCTGTTTTTT. Its translation: CASRGLAAMNTGELFF.

CDR3 nucleotide sequence: TGTGCCAGTAGTAGACAGAACTACGACAATCAGCCCCAGCATTTT. As protein: CASSRQNYDNQPQHF. J is TRBJ1-5 and V is TRBV19; D possibly corresponds to TRBD1 (5 bases). Trimming stripped 4 bases from V and 3 bases from J, with 13 bases between. The CDR3 contains 15 residues. Germline V CDR1 and CDR2: LNHDA, SQIVND (reference sequence). Variable domain in full (rest from reference TRBV19 and TRBJ1-5): DGGITQSPKYLFRKEGQNVTLSCEQNLNHDAMYWYRQDPGQGLRLIYYSQIVNDFQKGDIAEGYSVSREKKESFPLTVTSAQKNPTAFYLCASSRQNYDNQPQHFGDGTRLSIL.

The chain has TRBV4-1 and TRBJ1-2; D is ambiguous. Germline V gene data show CDR1 as MGHRA and CDR2 as YSYEKL. This CDR3 spans 14 amino acids. The V and J ends lost 3 bases and 5 bases respectively, with 13 bases between them. The CDR3 reads CASSQSSEWYGYTF. In DNA, the CDR3 is TGCGCCAGCAGCCAGTCGTCAGAATGGTATGGCTACACCTTC.

The chain employs TRBV9 and TRBJ2-1; D call uncertain. The CDR3 extends over 16 amino acids. Trimming removed 0 bases from V and 0 bases from J, with 10 bases in between. CDR1 is SGDLS and CDR2 is YYNGEE in the germline V gene. CDR3 DNA: TGTGCCAGCAGCGTAGGAGCGTCAAGCTCCTACAATGAGCAGTTCTTC. Its translation is CASSVGASSSYNEQFF.

The chain combines TRBV11-3 with TRBJ2-1; D is uncertain. The V gene's germline CDR1 is SGHNT and CDR2 YENEEA. Trimming took off 1 base at V and 8 bases at J, with 6 bases between the two ends. CDR3 size: 12 residues. The CDR3, as DNA: TGTGCCAGCAGCTTAGGGTTGGATGAGCAGTTCTTC. Amino acid sequence: CASSLGLDEQFF.

The sample holds a few counts of this clone. The chain recombines TRBV2 with TRBJ1-2; D ambiguous. Trimming took 3 bases from V and 2 from J, leaving 13 bases between them. The CDR3 totals 15 residues. Germline-derived CDR1 and CDR2 are SNHLY and FYNNEI. The CDR3 region is CASSEFRTENYGYTF. The DNA of the CDR3 is TGTGCCAGCAGTGAGTTCCGGACGGAGAACTATGGCTACACCTTC.

This rearrangement joins TRBV25-1 to TRBJ2-1; 7 nucleotides agree with TRBD2. Germline CDR1 MGHDK, CDR2 SYGVNS. The length of the CDR3 is 14 residues. Unmatched junction bases numbered 6, after V lost 5 bases and J lost 5 bases. CDR3 loop: CASSRREGHNEQFF. The DNA of the CDR3 is TGTGCCAGCAGTCGCAGGGAGGGCCACAATGAGCAGTTCTTC.

The rearrangement joins TRBV5-4 to TRBJ2-7, with TRBD1 identical over 8 bases. The CDR3 has 15 residues. V trimming: 4 bases; J trimming: 3 bases; junction bases outside the gene matches: 9. The germline V gene has CDR1 SGHNT and CDR2 YYREEE (reference sequence). CDR3 nucleotide sequence: TGTGCCAGCAGCCCAGGGGGCAGGGGAGGCTACGAGCAGTACTTC. It codes for CASSPGGRGGYEQYF.

This chain connects TRBV14 to TRBJ1-2; tentatively, D is TRBD1 (5 bases). Per germline, CDR1 SGHDN and CDR2 FVKESK. V lost 0 bases and J 4 bases, leaving 15 bases between the germline ends. This CDR3 is 16 amino acids long. The CDR3 coding sequence is TGTGCCAGCAGCCAAGAAAGGGGAAGAGGGGTCTATGGCTACACCTTC. Encoded protein: CASSQERGRGVYGYTF.

This chain connects TRBV18 to TRBJ1-4; 8 nucleotides line up with TRBD1. After removal of 0 bases from V and 5 bases from J, the junction contained 8 bases not matched to a gene. The length of the CDR3 is 17 residues. Germline V CDR1 and CDR2: KGHSH, LQKENI. CDR3 nucleotides: TGTGCCAGCTCACCACCTCGATCAGGACAGGGCAATGAAAAACTGTTTTTT. Protein product: CASSPPRSGQGNEKLFF.

This chain joins TRBV6-5 and TRBJ1-5; D is uncertain. The CDR3 runs to 16 residues. Germline V gives CDR1 MNHEY, CDR2 SVGAGI. Trimming removed 2 bases from V and 0 bases from J, with 11 bases in between. The CDR3: CASSYPTEYSNQPQHF. For the CDR3, the DNA is TGTGCCAGCAGTTACCCCACGGAATATAGCAATCAGCCCCAGCATTTT.

In DNA form, the CDR3 reads TGCGCCAGCACCGGGAACACTGAAGCTTTCTTT. This translates into CASTGNTEAFF. The chain recombines TRBV5-1 with TRBJ1-1; D call uncertain. Trimming pared 6 bases from V and 1 base from J, leaving 4 bases between. The CDR3 contains 11 residues. Germline loops: CDR1 SGHRS, CDR2 YFSETQ. Together with reference TRBV5-1 and TRBJ1-1, the CDR3 gives the full variable domain: KAGVTQTPRYLIKTRGQQVTLSCSPISGHRSVSWYQQTPGQGLQFLFEYFSETQRNKGNFPGRFSGRQFSNSRSEMNVSTLELGDSALYLCASTGNTEAFFGQGTRLTVV.

Details on this clone: The junction differs from germline at one of its ends, possibly a read error. The CDR3 is CACSHTPIFGRSYEQYF. Written as DNA, the CDR3 is TGTGCCTGCAGCCACACCCCGATATTTGGCAGATCCTACGAGCAGTACTTC. V and J are TRBV2 and TRBJ2-7, with no clear D. In germline, CDR1 is SNHLY, CDR2 FYNNEI. The CDR3 is made up of 17 amino acids.

The chain links TRBV4-2 to TRBJ1-1; TRBD1 aligns across 7 bases. Trimming cost V 0 bases and J 4 bases; bases outside gene matches: 11. This CDR3 comprises 17 residues. Germline lookup yields CDR1 LGHNA and CDR2 YNFKEQ. CDR3 amino acids: CASSQDGTGDWSTEAFF. CDR3 in DNA: TGTGCCAGCAGCCAAGATGGTACAGGGGACTGGAGCACTGAAGCTTTCTTT.

The chain carries TRBV11-2 and TRBJ2-5; 10 bases fit TRBD2. The CDR3 is 17 residues long. The germline gives CDR1 SGHAT, CDR2 FQNNGV. The J segment lost 1 base and the V segment lost 0 bases, leaving 5 bases of the junction unmatched. CDR3 in amino acids: CASSLDLVAGGQETQYF. In DNA, the CDR3 is TGTGCCAGCAGCTTAGATTTGGTAGCGGGAGGCCAAGAGACCCAGTACTTC.

The chain has TRBV5-1 and TRBJ2-7; TRBD1 matches at 7 bases. Germline-derived CDR1 and CDR2 are SGHRS and YFSETQ. CDR3 length equals 13 residues. V lost 5 bases, J lost 5 bases, and 7 bases stayed unmatched. CDR3 sequence reads: CASSFTGANEQYF. The CDR3 bases are TGCGCCAGCAGTTTTACAGGGGCAAACGAGCAGTACTTC.

CDR3: CASSAGAPGGKTQYF. The CDR3 DNA follows: TGTGCCAGCAGCGCCGGGGCGCCAGGGGGGAAGACCCAGTACTTC. V and J are TRBV5-6 and TRBJ2-5, with D perhaps TRBD1 (7 bases). Looked up from germline, CDR1 is SGHDT and CDR2 is YYEEEE. V lost 4 bases and J 6 bases, leaving 19 bases between the germline ends. The CDR3 spans 15 residues.

This chain connects TRBV4-3 to TRBJ2-6; maybe TRBD1 (5 bases). Trimming shortened V by 0 bases and J by 0 bases, and 12 bases separated the two germline ends. This CDR3 spans 18 amino acids. The germline CDR1 and CDR2 sequences are LGHNA and YSLEER. The CDR3 DNA sequence: TGCGCCAGCAGCCAAGATCGAGCAGGGCCCTCTGGGGCCAACGTCCTGACTTTC. It is translated as CASSQDRAGPSGANVLTF.

V gene TRBV4-3 combines with J gene TRBJ2-5; TRBD1 matches at 9 bases. With V trimmed by 4 bases and J by 4 bases, 7 bases remained unmatched. In germline, CDR1 is LGHNA, CDR2 YSLEER. The CDR3 consists of 15 residues. The CDR3 DNA reads TGCGCCAGCAGCCCCGGGACAGGGAGGACAGAGACCCAGTACTTC. Residues: CASSPGTGRTETQYF.

The chain links TRBV4-3 to TRBJ2-3; 13 bases fit TRBD2. The CDR3 contains 17 residues. Germline CDR1 reads LGHNA; CDR2 reads YSLEER. Trimming removed 3 bases from V and 5 bases from J; junction bases left unmatched: 8. The CDR3 is CASSQERTSGRKDTQYF. The CDR3 region has the DNA TGCGCCAGCAGCCAGGAGAGGACTAGCGGGAGAAAAGATACGCAGTATTTT.

The CDR3 is CAIKPESSYNEQFF. The DNA for the CDR3 is TGTGCCATCAAGCCGGAGAGCTCCTACAATGAGCAGTTCTTC. The V and J genes are TRBV10-3 and TRBJ2-1; D is unclear. The CDR3 contains 14 residues. The germline CDR1 and CDR2 sequences are ENHRY and SYGVKD. V was cut by 7 bases and J by 0 bases, with 10 bases left in between.

V usage is TRBV7-9 and J usage is TRBJ2-1, with 7 bases aligning to TRBD1. The CDR3 has 16 amino acids. The germline V gene has CDR1 SEHNR and CDR2 FQNEAQ (reference sequence). V shed 1 base, J shed 5 bases, and the junction held 8 bases outside the gene matches. The CDR3 bases are TGTGCCAGCAGCTTAGGGGCAACAGGGGTACACAATGAGCAGTTCTTC. Translation gives CASSLGATGVHNEQFF.